The 8 T cell receptor beta chains listed next were all sequenced from one sample in a study of Ad26.COV2.S vaccination and SARS-CoV-2 variants. Treatment denoted: some 20 received Ad26.COV2.S at low or high dose, single or two shots; several received placebo; per-sample allocation not given. Sampling was performed 63 days after the first vaccine or placebo injection. Measured with immunoSEQ multiplex PCR; TCRdb has only the in-frame clones, and not every one. The sample carries some 400,000 clones, 70% to 90% recorded once. The sample in question was peripheral blood, obtained in a trial of Ad26.COV2.S vaccine versus placebo. These receptors all stem from a person aged 18 to 59 who received the Ad26.COV2.S COVID-19 vaccine or a placebo.

The chain links TRBV3-1 (or the pseudogene TRBV3-2) to TRBJ1-1, with D possibly TRBD1 on 5 matching bases. Per the germline V gene, CDR1 is LGHDT and CDR2 is YNNKEL (reference sequence). The CDR3 is 15 residues long. Trimming took off 2 bases at V and 4 bases at J, with 14 bases between the two ends. CDR3 DNA: TGTGCCAGCAGCCAAACAGGAACTTTGTTCACTGAAGCTTTCTTT. This translates into CASSQTGTLFTEAFF.

The CDR3 coding sequence is TGTGCCAGCAGTTCAGGGGACAACACTGAAGCTTTCTTT. Its protein product is CASSSGDNTEAFF. This chain connects TRBV6-6 to TRBJ1-1, with D possibly matching TRBD1 (6 bases). Trimming stripped 4 bases from V and 2 bases from J, with 8 bases between. The CDR3 extends over 13 amino acids. The germline V gene encodes CDR1 MNHNY and CDR2 SVGAGI (reference sequence).

V and J are TRBV7-2 and TRBJ1-4; a possible D gene is TRBD1 (5 bases). Germline-derived CDR1 and CDR2 are SGHTA and FQGNSA. This CDR3 is built from 15 residues. Trimming pared 1 base from V and 7 bases from J, leaving 13 bases between. CDR3 nucleotide sequence: TGTGCCAGCAGCTTAGGAACGGGGGAAGGTGAAAAACTGTTTTTT. It translates to CASSLGTGEGEKLFF.

The rearrangement links TRBV4-1 to TRBJ2-2, with D possibly matching TRBD2 (5 bases). Germline CDR1 and CDR2: MGHRA and YSYEKL. The V and J ends lost 5 bases and 5 bases respectively, with 18 bases between them. There are 16 residues in the CDR3. This CDR3 is CASSFQPTSATGELFF. The CDR3 DNA sequence: TGCGCCAGCAGCTTCCAGCCTACTAGTGCGACCGGGGAGCTGTTTTTT.

The chain joins TRBV2 to TRBJ2-2, with D uncertain. The CDR3 runs 15 residues. Germline V lookup: CDR1 SNHLY, CDR2 FYNNEI. Trimming stripped 6 bases from V and 6 bases from J, with 17 bases between. The CDR3 nucleotides are TGTGCCAGCAGGGGAAGTGATCGCCCTTCCGGGGAGCTGTTTTTT. Encoded protein: CASRGSDRPSGELFF.

The chain uses TRBV20-1 and TRBJ1-2, with 7 bases aligning to TRBD1. The CDR3 is made up of 13 amino acids. Germline values: CDR1 DFQATT, CDR2 SNEGSKA (reference sequence). V gave up 3 bases and J gave up 4 bases; unmatched junction bases: 5. For the CDR3, the DNA is TGCAGTGCTAGTGAGGGGGCAGTCTATGGCTACACCTTC. It encodes CSASEGAVYGYTF.

This chain joins TRBV7-6 and TRBJ2-7; 10 bases line up with TRBD1. V dropped 0 bases and J dropped 3; count of bases not matched to a gene: 5. This CDR3 has 16 amino acids. Germline V lookup: CDR1 SGHVS, CDR2 FNYEAQ. For the CDR3, the DNA is TGTGCCAGCAGCTTAGCGGGACAGGGGCTTAGCTACGAGCAGTACTTC. Amino acids: CASSLAGQGLSYEQYF.

The chain has TRBV6-2 or TRBV6-3 and TRBJ1-6, with TRBD1 identical over 10 bases. V was clipped by 5 bases and J by 6 bases; unmatched bases: 7. Germline CDR1 is MNHEY and CDR2 is SVGEGT. The length of the CDR3 is 16 residues. CDR3 sequence (DNA): TGTGCCAGCAGTCCAAGACAGGGGGCGGGTAATTCACCCCTCCACTTT. Encoded protein: CASSPRQGAGNSPLHF.